Listed here are 24 T cell receptor beta chains from one sample, sequenced in a study of cytomegalovirus exposure and HLA in healthy donors. PCR amplification relied on 60 Vbeta primers (plus 13 Jbeta primers). Libraries were prepared by immunoSEQ multiplex PCR; TCRdb keeps only in-frame clonotypes and omits some of them. The repertoire consists of approximately 170,000 clones, with 75% to 90% occurring once and the leading ten covering 4.5%. Material for sequencing was PBMCs. The receptors here all came from a woman aged 45-59 years in good health and CMV-seropositive.

The V call is TRBV4-3, the J call TRBJ2-3, with TRBD2 matching over 14 bases. The V and J ends lost 1 base and 4 bases, in that order; junction bases with no gene match: 7. CDR3 size: 18 residues. CDR1 is LGHNA, CDR2 YSLEER, per germline. In nucleotides, the CDR3 is TGCGCCAGCAGCCAAGGTCTGGGGACTAGCGGGAGTGCAGATACGCAGTATTTT. This sequence encodes CASSQGLGTSGSADTQYF.

This rearrangement joins TRBV7-6 to TRBJ2-7; weak D call: TRBD2 (5 bases). Germline V gene data show CDR1 as SGHVS and CDR2 as FNYEAQ. The CDR3 extends over 13 amino acids. Trimming pared 0 bases from V and 3 bases from J, leaving 6 bases between. CDR3 protein: CASSLAGDYEQYF. As DNA, the CDR3 is TGTGCCAGCAGCTTAGCGGGAGACTACGAGCAGTACTTC.

This rearrangement joins TRBV4-3 to TRBJ1-4; TRBD1 might be the D (6 bases). The V and J ends lost 0 bases and 7 bases respectively, with 18 bases between them. Germline assignment: CDR1 LGHNA and CDR2 YSLEER. The CDR3 is made up of 17 amino acids. The CDR3 protein is CASSQEVGGGLSEKLFF. The CDR3 DNA sequence: TGCGCCAGCAGCCAAGAGGTTGGCGGGGGCTTAAGTGAAAAACTGTTTTTT.

The gene calls are TRBV7-9 and TRBJ1-2; TRBD1 might be the D (5 bases). The V gene lost 4 bases and the J gene lost 3 bases, with 15 bases spanning the gap. The V gene's germline CDR1 is SEHNR and CDR2 FQNEAQ (reference sequence). The CDR3 has 15 amino acids. CDR3 residues: CASSSPGARDYGYTF. CDR3 nucleotide sequence: TGTGCCAGCAGCTCGCCTGGGGCAAGGGACTATGGCTACACCTTC.

V gene TRBV21-1 combines with J gene TRBJ2-7; TRBD2, as called in the table, went unchecked against the DNA. TRBV21-1 is a recognized pseudogene. CDR3 length: 16 residues. This CDR3 is CASSLIRSGETYEQYF. In nucleotides, the CDR3 is TGTGCCAGCAGCTTAATTCGGAGCGGGGAGACCTACGAGCAGTACTTC.

The chain joins TRBV27 to TRBJ2-2, with 8 bases lining up with TRBD1. V dropped 4 bases and J dropped 9; count of bases not matched to a gene: 7. CDR3 length equals 14 residues. Germline V gene lookup returns CDR1 MNHEY and CDR2 SMNVEV (reference sequence). The CDR3 is CASSWGQAARELFF. The CDR3, as DNA: TGTGCCAGCAGTTGGGGACAGGCGGCGAGGGAGCTGTTTTTT.

This sequence joins TRBV19 and TRBJ2-7; 14 bases are shared with TRBD2. The CDR3 is 17 amino acids. The germline V gene encodes CDR1 LNHDA and CDR2 SQIVND (reference sequence). J gave up 4 bases and V 5 bases, and 10 bases lay outside the gene matches. CDR3 sequence reads: CASSHAGTSGSTYEQYF. CDR3 coding DNA: TGTGCCAGTAGTCACGCTGGGACTAGCGGGAGTACGTACGAGCAGTACTTC. Full variable domain (rest looked up from reference TRBV19 and TRBJ2-7): DGGITQSPKYLFRKEGQNVTLSCEQNLNHDAMYWYRQDPGQGLRLIYYSQIVNDFQKGDIAEGYSVSREKKESFPLTVTSAQKNPTAFYLCASSHAGTSGSTYEQYFGPGTRLTVT.

The V and J genes are TRBV5-1 and TRBJ2-3; D may be TRBD1 (6 bases). The V and J ends lost 7 bases and 1 base respectively, with 10 bases between them. Germline V gene data show CDR1 as SGHRS and CDR2 as YFSETQ. This CDR3 is built from 13 residues. CDR3 amino acids: CASGAGGTDTQYF. CDR3 sequence (DNA): TGCGCCAGCGGGGCAGGGGGCACAGATACGCAGTATTTT.

This clone was counted once. V and J are TRBV28 and TRBJ2-2, with a possible D match to TRBD1 (5 bases). The CDR3 covers 16 residues. The germline V and J ends were trimmed by 3 bases and 2 bases, with 13 bases remaining between them. The germline gives CDR1 MDHEN, CDR2 SYDVKM. The CDR3 here is CASSFLGPSNTGELFF. Here the CDR3 DNA reads TGTGCCAGCAGTTTTTTGGGGCCATCTAACACCGGGGAGCTGTTTTTT.

V is TRBV5-6 and J is TRBJ1-1; 7 positions match TRBD1. With V trimmed by 0 bases and J by 11 bases, 4 bases remained unmatched. Germline V gives CDR1 SGHDT, CDR2 YYEEEE. The CDR3 covers 12 residues. CDR3 protein: CASSLAGQKAFF. For the CDR3, the DNA is TGTGCCAGCAGCTTGGCGGGACAGAAGGCTTTCTTT. Filled out from reference TRBV5-6 and TRBJ1-1, the complete variable domain reads DAGVTQSPTHLIKTRGQQVTLRCSPKSGHDTVSWYQQALGQGPQFIFQYYEEEERQRGNFPDRFSGHQFPNYSSELNVNALLLGDSALYLCASSLAGQKAFFGQGTRLTVV.

The chain combines TRBV7-2 with TRBJ2-2; D gene uncertain. CDR3 length: 12 residues. Trimming took off 5 bases at V and 6 bases at J, with 7 bases between the two ends. Germline V gene data show CDR1 as SGHTA and CDR2 as FQGNSA. The DNA of the CDR3 is TGTGCCAGCAGCATTCTTGCCGGGGAGCTGTTTTTT. Amino acids: CASSILAGELFF.

The chain is built from TRBV23-1 and TRBJ1-1; D remains ambiguous. TRBV23-1 is reported as an ORF; its role is uncertain. V lost 2 bases to trimming and J lost 8 bases, with 9 bases between them. The CDR3 extends over 12 amino acids. The CDR3 DNA reads TGCGCCAGCAGTCAACGAACGACAGAAGCTTTCTTT. Protein product: CASSQRTTEAFF.

CDR3 bases: TGTGCCAGCAGCTTAACGGGGACTAGCAACATTCAGTACTTC. Residues: CASSLTGTSNIQYF. The chain is built from TRBV7-3 and TRBJ2-4; TRBD2 agrees at 9 bases. Unmatched junction bases numbered 1, after V lost 0 bases and J lost 7 bases. The CDR3 contains 14 residues. CDR1 and CDR2 (germline): SGHTA, FQGTGA.

V is TRBV7-2 and J is TRBJ2-7; D not resolved. V gave up 5 bases and J gave up 2 bases, with 19 bases separating them. The germline V gene encodes CDR1 SGHTA and CDR2 FQGNSA. This CDR3 has 16 residues. The CDR3 sequence: CASSLSSGVLTYEQYF. The CDR3 DNA follows: TGTGCCAGCAGCCTCTCCTCCGGTGTACTCACCTACGAGCAGTACTTC.

The rearrangement links TRBV18 to TRBJ1-2, with D hard to call. CDR1 is KGHSH and CDR2 is LQKENI in the germline V gene. V lost 3 bases to trimming and J lost 3 bases, with 11 bases between them. This CDR3 spans 14 amino acids. The CDR3 DNA reads TGTGCCAGCTCACCGGAGGCGGCGGACTATGGCTACACCTTC. Residues: CASSPEAADYGYTF.

V and J are TRBV6-6 and TRBJ2-1; D unclear. From germline, CDR1 is MNHNY and CDR2 SVGAGI (reference sequence). V was shortened by 6 bases and J by 8 bases, with 14 bases between the two germline ends. CDR3 length: 13 residues. The CDR3 DNA is TGTGCCAGCAGGGCTCCCCAACGGGATGAGCAGTTCTTC. Translating gives CASRAPQRDEQFF.

To note about this clone: At one of its ends the junction is not consistent with the germline gene, which may arise from a read error. This sequence joins TRBV7-7 and TRBJ2-1, with 11 bases identical to TRBD2. Germline CDR1 and CDR2: SSHAT and FNYEAQ (reference sequence). This CDR3 has 16 residues. Here the CDR3 reads CASSLGSSGGSEEQFF. In DNA, the CDR3 is TGTGCTAGCAGCTTGGGTTCTAGCGGGGGGTCCGAGGAGCAGTTCTTC.

For the CDR3, the DNA is TGTGCCAGCAGCTTGGGGGGGAGGGCCTACGAGCAGTACTTC. Encoded protein: CASSLGGRAYEQYF. The chain combines TRBV5-5 with TRBJ2-7, with TRBD2 matching 7 bases. The junction had 2 bases not matched to a gene; V was cut back by 0 bases and J by 2 bases. Germline loops: CDR1 SGHKS, CDR2 YYEKEE (reference sequence). CDR3 length equals 14 residues.

This chain links TRBV30 with TRBJ1-2, with D perhaps matching TRBD1 (6 bases). V lost 1 base and J 6 bases, leaving 12 bases between the germline ends. The CDR3 extends over 13 amino acids. Germline CDR1 GTSNPN, CDR2 SVGIG (reference sequence). CDR3: CAWSAQGNDGYTF. CDR3 nucleotide sequence: TGTGCCTGGAGTGCCCAGGGGAACGATGGCTACACCTTC.

This clone was recorded only once. The J gene is TRBJ2-3, the V gene TRBV19, with a tentative D call TRBD2 (5 bases). The V end was cut by 3 bases, the J end by 2 bases, with 9 bases between. The CDR3 has 14 amino acids. The V gene's germline CDR1 is LNHDA and CDR2 SQIVND (reference sequence). CDR3 bases: TGTGCCAGTAGTATGCCGGGAAACACAGATACGCAGTATTTT. Amino acid sequence: CASSMPGNTDTQYF.

The chain uses TRBV2 and TRBJ2-5; 10 nucleotides align to TRBD2. Germline CDR1 and CDR2: SNHLY and FYNNEI. The CDR3 spans 15 residues. J gave up 2 bases and V 3 bases, and 3 bases lay outside the gene matches. CDR3: CASSELAGGQETQYF. As DNA, the CDR3 is TGTGCCAGCAGTGAGTTAGCGGGGGGACAAGAGACCCAGTACTTC. The full variable domain, rest sourced from reference TRBV2 and TRBJ2-5, is EPEVTQTPSHQVTQMGQEVILRCVPISNHLYFYWYRQILGQKVEFLVSFYNNEISEKSEIFDDQFSVERPDGSNFTLKIRSTKLEDSAMYFCASSELAGGQETQYFGPGTRLLVL.

This chain connects TRBV2 to TRBJ2-1; 10 bases match TRBD2. The V and J ends lost 7 bases and 4 bases, in that order; junction bases with no gene match: 7. Germline CDR1 reads SNHLY; CDR2 reads FYNNEI. This CDR3 region has 15 residues. In DNA form, the CDR3 reads TGTGCCAGCACCTCCGGGACTAGCGTGTACAATGAGCAGTTCTTC. Encoded protein: CASTSGTSVYNEQFF.

CDR3 amino acids: CASSVRDIRTNTEAFF. In DNA, the CDR3 is TGTGCCAGCTCTGTACGGGACATCAGGACGAACACTGAAGCTTTCTTT. The chain links TRBV18 to TRBJ1-1; weak D call: TRBD1 (6 bases). CDR1 is KGHSH and CDR2 is LQKENI in the germline V gene. V was trimmed by 6 bases and J by 1 base, leaving 18 bases between them. This CDR3 region has 16 residues. Variable domain in full (rest from reference TRBV18 and TRBJ1-1): NAGVMQNPRHLVRRRGQEARLRCSPMKGHSHVYWYRQLPEEGLKFMVYLQKENIIDESGMPKERFSAEFPKEGPSILRIQQVVRGDSAAYFCASSVRDIRTNTEAFFGQGTRLTVV.

V gene TRBV7-9 combines with J gene TRBJ1-1, with 10 bases lining up with TRBD1. V was pared by 4 bases and J by 4 bases, with 6 bases of the junction left unmatched. Germline V gene data show CDR1 as SEHNR and CDR2 as FQNEAQ (reference sequence). The CDR3 loop spans 15 amino acids. The CDR3 DNA follows: TGTGCCAGCAGCTACGGACAGGGGGTGAGCACTGAAGCTTTCTTT. Encoded protein: CASSYGQGVSTEAFF.